This entry concerns a single T cell receptor beta chain. Its target is not known. Assay: immunoSEQ multiplex PCR; the TCRdb copy retains only in-frame clones and omits some. Of under 200,000 clones in the sample, around 89% are singletons; the top ten hold 4.3%. These data are taken from a study of T cell responses to AZD1222 COVID-19 vaccine. Germline V gives CDR1 LNHNV, CDR2 YYDKDF (reference sequence). The junction had 10 bases not matched to a gene; V was cut back by 2 bases and J by 0 bases. The CDR3 length is 18 residues. Overall study results and limits: There were mostly white British donors and more females than males, and clonal diversity was possibly underestimated.

The rearrangement joins TRBV15 to TRBJ2-1, with 7 bases identical to TRBD2. The sample in question was peripheral blood, obtained 28 days after the second AZD1222 dose. The receptor's source is an adult who received the AZD1222 COVID-19 vaccine. This CDR3 is CATSRTGAGLSSYNEQFF. CDR3 bases: TGTGCCACCAGCAGAACAGGAGCGGGGCTGAGCTCCTACAATGAGCAGTTCTTC.